This T cell receptor (beta chain) is from a study of OX40 agonist ivuxolimab in advanced cancers. Sequenced by immunoSEQ multiplex PCR; TCRdb stores in-frame clones only, minus some. The sample yields around 60,000 clones, around 80% seen once. Per the germline V gene, CDR1 is SGHVS and CDR2 is FQNEAQ. The CDR3 is 11 amino acids. Trimming took 3 bases from V and 15 from J, leaving 12 bases between them. The source was CD4+ or CD8+ T cells sorted from blood, collected in a trial of the OX40 agonist ivuxolimab. The sequence came from an adult with an advanced solid tumor such as melanoma, head and neck, liver or kidney cancer. The chain employs TRBV7-8 and TRBJ2-1; D call uncertain. The chain's CDR3 is CASSFRSARFF. The CDR3 bases are TGTGCCAGCAGCTTCAGGTCAGCAAGGTTCTTC. The whole variable domain, filled in from reference TRBV7-8 and TRBJ2-1, reads GAGVSQSPRYKVAKRGQDVALRCDPISGHVSLFWYQQALGQGPEFLTYFQNEAQLDKSGLPSDRFFAERPEGSVSTLKIQRTQQEDSAVYLCASSFRSARFFGPGTRLTVL.